This T cell receptor beta chain was recorded in a study of cytomegalovirus exposure and HLA in healthy donors. Study-wide results and limits: Donors were assumed by presence/absence analyses to have roughly uniform sequencing depth. Productive status was seen about 87% or about 30% of the time for most TCR beta V segments in an earlier analysis.

Regarding this clone: Its specificity is not known.

Vbeta (60) and Jbeta (13) primers were used in the PCR. TCRdb's table, derived via immunoSEQ multiplex PCR, lists solely in-frame clones and lacks some. The listing records 40,000 to 50,000 clones. CDR1 and CDR2 (germline): MGHRA, YSYEKL. With 4 bases removed from V and 7 bases from J, the gap between germline ends came to 17 bases. The CDR3 spans 15 residues. Sequenced material: PBMCs. The chain joins TRBV4-1 to TRBJ1-5, with D maybe TRBD1 (6 bases). The receptor was derived from a woman aged 40 to 50 in good health and CMV-seronegative. The CDR3 nucleotides read TGCGCCAGCAGCCCCCAACCAGGGGCAAGGCAGCCCCAGCATTTT. Amino acids: CASSPQPGARQPQHF.